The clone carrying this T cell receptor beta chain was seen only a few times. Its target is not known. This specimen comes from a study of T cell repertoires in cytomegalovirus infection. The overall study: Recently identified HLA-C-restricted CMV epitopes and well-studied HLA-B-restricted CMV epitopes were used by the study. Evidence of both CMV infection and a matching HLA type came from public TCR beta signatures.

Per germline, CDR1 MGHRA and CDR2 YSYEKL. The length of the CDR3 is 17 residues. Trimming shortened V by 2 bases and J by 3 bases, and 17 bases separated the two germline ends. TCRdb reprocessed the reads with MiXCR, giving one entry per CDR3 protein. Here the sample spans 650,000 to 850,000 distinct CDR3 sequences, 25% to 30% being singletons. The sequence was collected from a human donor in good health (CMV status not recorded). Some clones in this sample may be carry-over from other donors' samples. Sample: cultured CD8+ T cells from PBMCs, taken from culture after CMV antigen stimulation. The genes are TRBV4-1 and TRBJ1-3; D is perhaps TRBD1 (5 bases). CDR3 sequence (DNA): TGCGCCAGCAGCCAAATTTACCCGAGGGGCATTGGAAACACCATATATTTT. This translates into CASSQIYPRGIGNTIYF.